Shown below are 9 T cell receptor beta chains from a single sample sequenced in a study of T cells in Graves' hyperthyroidism and ophthalmopathy. The source material, RNA transcripts, was used to amplify TCR beta CDR3 regions. The HTBI primer set served for first-round RT-PCR of the TCR CDR3. Each CDR3 protein is one row after TCRdb ran MiXCR on the multiplex PCR reads. The data hold roughly 740,000 distinct CDR3 sequences, with about 16% observed a single time. The specimen was blood. All receptors derive from a man between 18 and 35 years old with Graves' hyperthyroidism.

The sample holds a few counts of this clonotype. The V and J genes are TRBV28 and TRBJ1-5; 7 positions agree with TRBD1. This CDR3 has 18 residues. Germline V CDR1 and CDR2: MDHEN, SYDVKM. V gave up 4 bases and J gave up 0 bases; unmatched junction bases: 12. As DNA, the CDR3 is TGTGCCAGCAGTTCTCTGGGGACAGACCTTTATAGCAATCAGCCCCAGCATTTT. Encoded protein: CASSSLGTDLYSNQPQHF.

A remark on this clonotype: One junction end disagrees with the germline gene, perhaps due to a read error. The genes are TRBV6-2 or TRBV6-3 and TRBJ2-6; 9 bases fit TRBD1. The germline V gene encodes CDR1 MNHEY and CDR2 SVGEGT. The CDR3 is made up of 16 amino acids. The CDR3 spells CASSYGQGTGGNVLTF. In DNA, the CDR3 is TGTGCCAGCAGTTATGGACAGGGGACCGGGGGCAACGTCCTGACTTTC.

The sample holds many counts of this clonotype. This rearrangement joins TRBV2 to TRBJ2-1; TRBD2 matches at 11 bases. CDR1 and CDR2 from the germline V gene are SNHLY and FYNNEI. The CDR3 is 19 amino acids. The ends lost 1 base at V and 1 base at J; junction bases unmatched: 9. For the CDR3, the DNA is TGTGCCAGCAGTGAAGGCCCGGCTAGCGGGAGGTGGTCCTACAATGAGCAGTTCTTC. Protein: CASSEGPASGRWSYNEQFF. The full variable domain, rest sourced from reference TRBV2 and TRBJ2-1, is EPEVTQTPSHQVTQMGQEVILRCVPISNHLYFYWYRQILGQKVEFLVSFYNNEISEKSEIFDDQFSVERPDGSNFTLKIRSTKLEDSAMYFCASSEGPASGRWSYNEQFFGPGTRLTVL.

This clonotype was detected ten times or more. This sequence joins TRBV7-8 and TRBJ2-1, with D possibly matching TRBD2 (6 bases). V shed 4 bases and J shed 6 bases, with 25 bases lying between them. Germline-derived CDR1 and CDR2 are SGHVS and FQNEAQ. The CDR3 is 18 residues long. The CDR3 DNA sequence: TGTGCCAGCAGCTCCTCCGGGGAAGTAGCGGTTCATGGCAATGAGCAGTTCTTC. This gives the protein CASSSSGEVAVHGNEQFF.

In this sample, this clonotype turned up many times. This chain uses TRBV28 with TRBJ2-1; D is ambiguous. Trimming cost V 2 bases and J 3 bases, with 8 bases left between them. The CDR3 runs 14 residues. Per the germline V gene, CDR1 is MDHEN and CDR2 is SYDVKM. The CDR3 nucleotides are TGTGCCAGCAGTTTACGGAGTCACTACAATGAGCAGTTCTTC. Protein sequence: CASSLRSHYNEQFF.

This rearrangement joins TRBV5-1 to TRBJ2-1, with D possibly called TRBD1 or TRBD2 (5 bases each). Germline V gene lookup returns CDR1 SGHRS and CDR2 YFSETQ. CDR3 length equals 15 residues. Trimming stripped 4 bases from V and 0 bases from J, with 11 bases between. Here the CDR3 reads CASSHGTFSYNEQFF. The CDR3 bases are TGCGCCAGCAGCCATGGGACCTTCTCCTACAATGAGCAGTTCTTC. Combining the CDR3 with reference TRBV5-1 and TRBJ2-1 gives the whole variable domain KAGVTQTPRYLIKTRGQQVTLSCSPISGHRSVSWYQQTPGQGLQFLFEYFSETQRNKGNFPGRFSGRQFSNSRSEMNVSTLELGDSALYLCASSHGTFSYNEQFFGPGTRLTVL.

This clonotype has at least ten counts. The chain carries TRBV7-2 and TRBJ2-7; 14 bases fit TRBD2. Trimming cost V 1 base and J 5 bases; bases outside gene matches: 13. This CDR3 spans 19 amino acids. Germline CDR1 is SGHTA and CDR2 is FQGNSA. The CDR3 DNA reads as TGTGCCAGCAGCTTAGTAGGGGGATCGACTAGCGGGAGGGGAAACGAGCAGTACTTC. It codes for CASSLVGGSTSGRGNEQYF.

This clonotype was detected ten times or more. The chain couples TRBV28 to TRBJ1-5; a weak D match, TRBD1 (6 bases). This CDR3 contains 15 residues. The germline V gene has CDR1 MDHEN and CDR2 SYDVKM. V was trimmed by 6 bases and J by 2 bases, leaving 14 bases between them. CDR3 in amino acids: CASRATGIRNQPQHF. The CDR3, as DNA: TGTGCCAGCAGAGCGACAGGTATACGCAATCAGCCCCAGCATTTT.

The chain links TRBV30 to TRBJ2-1, with 9 bases fitting TRBD1. The germline CDR1 and CDR2 sequences are GTSNPN and SVGIG (reference sequence). CDR3 length equals 13 residues. The junction had 7 bases not matched to a gene; V was cut back by 8 bases and J by 5 bases. The CDR3 DNA follows: TGTGCCCGGGGACAGGGAGGGGACAATGAGCAGTTCTTC. Amino acids: CARGQGGDNEQFF.